Shown below are 18 T cell receptor beta chains from a single sample sequenced in a study of blood T cell repertoires in COVID-19 (dated by TCRdb to 2020 to 2021). Receptor amplification or capture employed the immunoSEQ multiplex PCR assay. TCRdb carries this immuneACCESS record with in-frame sequences only. Its versions omit some clonotypes, under half of them owing to an unresolved V gene in the studies checked, with the rest unexplained. Recorded for this sample are under 150,000 clones; around 85% of them occurred a single time. About 18% of the sample comes from the top ten. Material: peripheral blood. The receptors derive from a woman of 80 years or more with acute or convalescent COVID-19.

This clone has just a few counts. The chain has TRBV30 and TRBJ2-5; TRBD1 might be the D (6 bases). Trimming cost V 2 bases and J 0 bases, with 13 bases left between them. CDR3 size: 15 residues. The germline V gene has CDR1 GTSNPN and CDR2 SVGIG (reference sequence). The CDR3 DNA reads as TGTGCCTGGAGTTCCCGACAGGCGTACCAAGAGACCCAGTACTTC. It is translated as CAWSSRQAYQETQYF. The full variable domain, its missing parts supplied by reference TRBV30 and TRBJ2-5, is SQTIHQWPATLVQPVGSPLSLECTVEGTSNPNLYWYRQAAGRGLQLLFYSVGIGQISSEVPQNLSASRPQDRQFILSSKKLLLSDSGFYLCAWSSRQAYQETQYFGPGTRLLVL.

The chain uses TRBV5-5 and TRBJ1-3, with 8 bases lining up with TRBD1. The germline gives CDR1 SGHKS, CDR2 YYEKEE (reference sequence). CDR3 size: 14 residues. The J segment lost 8 bases and the V segment lost 4 bases, leaving 8 bases of the junction unmatched. The CDR3 coding sequence is TGTGCCAGCAGCCTGACAGGGGAAAGGGACACCATATATTTT. Translated: CASSLTGERDTIYF.

V gene TRBV7-9 combines with J gene TRBJ2-7, with 8 bases that match TRBD2. The V and J ends lost 2 bases and 0 bases, in that order; junction bases with no gene match: 12. The CDR3 has 18 amino acids. Germline V gene data show CDR1 as SEHNR and CDR2 as FQNEAQ (reference sequence). The DNA of the CDR3 is TGTGCCAGCAGCTTATGGAGGGGCCGCGGGGGGCGCTCCTACGAGCAGTACTTC. Translation gives CASSLWRGRGGRSYEQYF.

This chain joins TRBV5-4 and TRBJ2-7; 8 nucleotides agree with TRBD1. Germline V gene sequence: CDR1 SGHNT, CDR2 YYREEE (reference sequence). The CDR3 sequence is 13 residues long. The junction had 3 bases not matched to a gene; V was cut back by 2 bases and J by 5 bases. In DNA form, the CDR3 reads TGTGCCAGCAGCTTACAGGGGGGCGACGAGCAGTACTTC. As protein: CASSLQGGDEQYF. Full variable domain (missing parts from reference TRBV5-4 and TRBJ2-7): ETGVTQSPTHLIKTRGQQVTLRCSSQSGHNTVSWYQQALGQGPQFIFQYYREEENGRGNFPPRFSGLQFPNYSSELNVNALELDDSALYLCASSLQGGDEQYFGPGTRLTVT.

J is TRBJ2-7 and V is TRBV7-2; 9 nucleotides line up with TRBD2. The CDR3 is 16 residues long. V dropped 1 base and J dropped 2; count of bases not matched to a gene: 6. Germline values: CDR1 SGHTA, CDR2 FQGNSA. CDR3 bases: TGTGCCAGCAGCTTAGATGCGGGGGGGCTTGCCTACGAGCAGTACTTC. This encodes CASSLDAGGLAYEQYF.

In this sample, this clone turned up a few times. V and J are TRBV6-5 and TRBJ1-6, with 7 bases aligning to TRBD1. The CDR3 consists of 15 residues. V was pared by 5 bases and J by 10 bases, with 11 bases of the junction left unmatched. Germline CDR1 MNHEY, CDR2 SVGAGI. Here the CDR3 reads CASSPWTGLGSPLHF. CDR3 bases: TGTGCCAGCAGTCCCTGGACAGGATTGGGGTCACCCCTCCACTTT.

The J gene is TRBJ2-7, the V gene TRBV7-2, with 7 bases identical to TRBD2. The V gene end was trimmed by 4 bases and the J gene end by 5 bases; junction bases not matched to a gene: 11. Per germline, CDR1 SGHTA and CDR2 FQGNSA. There are 15 residues in the CDR3. DNA for the CDR3: TGTGCCAGCAGCTCCCTTTCGAGCGGGATCGACGAGCAGTACTTC. Its protein is CASSSLSSGIDEQYF.

V gene TRBV2 combines with J gene TRBJ1-6; TRBD1 aligns across 9 bases. The CDR3 consists of 14 residues. J was trimmed by 11 bases and V by 6 bases; bases with no gene match: 8. Germline V gene data show CDR1 as SNHLY and CDR2 as FYNNEI. The CDR3 region has the DNA TGTGCCAGCAGGACCGGGACAGGGAGTCCACCCCTCCACTTT. As protein: CASRTGTGSPPLHF. The full variable domain, its missing parts supplied by reference TRBV2 and TRBJ1-6, is EPEVTQTPSHQVTQMGQEVILRCVPISNHLYFYWYRQILGQKVEFLVSFYNNEISEKSEIFDDQFSVERPDGSNFTLKIRSTKLEDSAMYFCASRTGTGSPPLHFGNGTRLTVT.

The chain links TRBV3-1 (or the pseudogene TRBV3-2) to TRBJ1-5; TRBD1 is a possible D gene (6 bases). The V end was cut by 2 bases, the J end by 4 bases, with 6 bases between. The CDR3 totals 13 residues. Germline V gene lookup returns CDR1 LGHDT and CDR2 YNNKEL (reference sequence). The CDR3 region has the DNA TGTGCCAGCAGCCAACAGGGGAATCAGCCCCAGCATTTT. This encodes CASSQQGNQPQHF.

In this sample, this clone turned up once. This chain joins TRBV5-5 and TRBJ2-7; 8 bases map to TRBD1. The junction had 3 bases not matched to a gene; V was cut back by 4 bases and J by 3 bases. The CDR3 spans 13 residues. The germline V gene encodes CDR1 SGHKS and CDR2 YYEKEE (reference sequence). The CDR3 sequence is CASSLGQVYEQYF. The CDR3 DNA sequence: TGTGCCAGCAGCCTGGGACAGGTCTACGAGCAGTACTTC.

The V call is TRBV2, the J call TRBJ2-7; TRBD1 might be the D (6 bases). This CDR3 is built from 13 residues. Trimming took 2 bases from V and 5 from J, leaving 10 bases between them. Looked up from germline, CDR1 is SNHLY and CDR2 is FYNNEI. The CDR3 nucleotides are TGTGCCAGCAGTGAATTGTGGACAGACGAGCAGTACTTC. Encoded protein: CASSELWTDEQYF.

This rearrangement joins TRBV2 to TRBJ2-7; perhaps TRBD2 as D (5 bases). Germline CDR1 and CDR2: SNHLY and FYNNEI. This CDR3 comprises 14 residues. The germline V and J ends were trimmed by 6 bases and 4 bases, with 16 bases remaining between them. In nucleotides, the CDR3 is TGTGCCAGCAGGGAGCCAGTTGGACTTTACGAGCAGTACTTC. Translating it yields CASREPVGLYEQYF.

The chain links TRBV7-5 to TRBJ1-4; the DNA was not used to check the table's D call, TRBD1. TRBV7-5 is an annotated pseudogene. The CDR3 extends over 17 amino acids. The CDR3 here is CVRSLGQGNATNEKLFF. The CDR3 DNA reads TGTGTCAGAAGCTTAGGGCAGGGGAATGCAACTAATGAAAAACTGTTTTTT.

The chain combines TRBV5-6 with TRBJ2-7; TRBD1 agrees at 9 bases. The trim removed 2 bases at V and 3 bases at J, leaving 6 bases unmatched. Germline CDR1 SGHDT, CDR2 YYEEEE. This CDR3 region has 15 residues. DNA for the CDR3: TGTGCCAGCAGCTTAGGAACAGGGGGCAGCTACGAGCAGTACTTC. This codes for CASSLGTGGSYEQYF.

This chain connects TRBV3-1 (or the pseudogene TRBV3-2) to TRBJ2-5; 14 bases fit TRBD2. CDR3 length: 19 residues. CDR1 LGHDT and CDR2 YNNKEL come from the germline V gene (reference sequence). The junction had 10 bases not matched to a gene; V was cut back by 4 bases and J by 0 bases. CDR3 region: CASSRPGLAGEPHQETQYF. In DNA, the CDR3 is TGTGCCAGCAGCCGCCCGGGACTAGCGGGAGAACCCCACCAAGAGACCCAGTACTTC.

The sample holds many counts of this clone. The rearrangement uses TRBV15 and TRBJ2-1; unclear D gene. Germline CDR1 and CDR2: LNHNV and YYDKDF (reference sequence). Trimming removed 5 bases at V and 3 bases at J, with 11 bases between. The CDR3 contains 14 residues. The CDR3 protein is CATSFTRFYNEQFF. CDR3 nucleotides: TGTGCCACCAGCTTTACTCGATTCTACAATGAGCAGTTCTTC.

The rearrangement joins TRBV2 to TRBJ1-6; possible D gene TRBD1, 5 bases. The length of the CDR3 is 13 residues. Trimming pared 9 bases from V and 3 bases from J, leaving 9 bases between. Germline CDR1 and CDR2: SNHLY and FYNNEI. The CDR3 DNA reads as TGTGCCAGTTTAACAGGCTATAATTCACCCCTCCACTTT. Its translation is CASLTGYNSPLHF.

The rearrangement uses TRBV6-5 and TRBJ1-1, with D unresolved. The CDR3 contains 15 residues. Germline CDR1 is MNHEY and CDR2 is SVGAGI. The V end lost 4 bases, the J end lost 4 bases, and 16 bases lay between the germline ends. For the CDR3, the DNA is TGTGCCAGCAGTTCGTCCGGGGTGATAGGCACTGAAGCTTTCTTT. Translated: CASSSSGVIGTEAFF.